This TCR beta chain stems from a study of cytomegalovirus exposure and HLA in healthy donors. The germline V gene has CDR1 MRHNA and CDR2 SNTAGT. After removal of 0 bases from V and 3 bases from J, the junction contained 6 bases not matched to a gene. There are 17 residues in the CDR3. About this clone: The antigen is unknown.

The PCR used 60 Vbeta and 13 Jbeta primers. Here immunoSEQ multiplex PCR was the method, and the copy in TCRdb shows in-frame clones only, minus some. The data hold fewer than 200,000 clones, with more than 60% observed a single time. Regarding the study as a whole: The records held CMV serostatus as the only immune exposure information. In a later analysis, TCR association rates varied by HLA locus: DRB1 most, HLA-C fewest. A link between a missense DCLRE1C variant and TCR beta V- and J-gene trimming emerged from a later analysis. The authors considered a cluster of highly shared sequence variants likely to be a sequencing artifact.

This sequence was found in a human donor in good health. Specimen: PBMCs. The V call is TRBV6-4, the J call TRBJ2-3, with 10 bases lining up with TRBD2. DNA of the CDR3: TGTGCCAGCAGTGACTCGGCTAGCGGGGGCCCAACAGATACGCAGTATTTT. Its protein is CASSDSASGGPTDTQYF.